The 3 T cell receptor beta chains in this list originate from one sample, sequenced in a study of OX40 agonist ivuxolimab in advanced cancers. Receptors were amplified or captured by the immunoSEQ multiplex PCR assay. This is the immuneACCESS table as TCRdb keeps it, with only in-frame sequences that have V and J called. A part of the clones is gone; compared with another copy, unresolved V genes explain less than half, and the rest is unexplained. A total of roughly 48,000 clones appear in this sample, 70% to 85% of them only once. The ten biggest clones cover 0.95% to 1.2% of the sample. Sequencing was performed on CD4+ or CD8+ T cells sorted from blood, taken in a trial of the OX40 agonist ivuxolimab. These receptors were collected from an adult with an advanced solid tumor such as melanoma, head and neck, liver or kidney cancer.

The chain employs TRBV2 and TRBJ1-5; no definite D call. CDR3 length: 13 amino acids. The ends were cut back, 3 bases at V and 5 bases at J, with 8 bases in the middle. Germline V gene sequence: CDR1 SNHLY, CDR2 FYNNEI. In nucleotides, the CDR3 is TGTGCCAGCAGTGACAGGCCAGATCAGCCCCAGCATTTT. This encodes CASSDRPDQPQHF.

This clone was observed a few times. V usage is TRBV18 and J usage is TRBJ2-7, with no clear D. The germline gives CDR1 KGHSH, CDR2 LQKENI. This CDR3 is built from 12 residues. V was cut by 2 bases and J by 3 bases, with 5 bases left in between. The CDR3 protein is CASSPGNYEQYF. CDR3 in DNA: TGTGCCAGCTCACCAGGGAACTACGAGCAGTACTTC. Drawing the rest from reference TRBV18 and TRBJ2-7, the complete variable domain is NAGVMQNPRHLVRRRGQEARLRCSPMKGHSHVYWYRQLPEEGLKFMVYLQKENIIDESGMPKERFSAEFPKEGPSILRIQQVVRGDSAAYFCASSPGNYEQYFGPGTRLTVT.

This chain connects TRBV27 to TRBJ1-1, with D perhaps TRBD1 (6 bases). The CDR3 length is 17 residues. Deletions cut 1 base from V and 6 bases from J, with 21 bases between. The germline V gene has CDR1 MNHEY and CDR2 SMNVEV (reference sequence). This CDR3 reads CASSLLGGANDRAEAFF. The DNA of the CDR3 is TGTGCCAGCAGTTTATTGGGGGGCGCAAACGACCGGGCTGAAGCTTTCTTT.